The present entry profiles one TCR beta chain with its context. Its antigen is unknown. It was with 60 Vbeta and 13 Jbeta primers that the PCR ran. Libraries were prepared by immunoSEQ multiplex PCR; TCRdb keeps only in-frame clonotypes and omits some of them. The sample includes 150,000 to 200,000 clones, approximately 67% of them seen just once. The data were taken from a study of cytomegalovirus exposure and HLA in healthy donors. Findings and caveats of the study: Sequencing depth roughly uniform across donors was assumed in presence/absence analyses.

Sequencing was performed on PBMCs. The origin of this receptor is a man aged 40-50 years in good health and CMV-seronegative.

CDR3 in amino acids: CASRPQGAGSYEQYF. The CDR3, as DNA: TGTGCCAGCAGACCCCAGGGGGCGGGCTCCTACGAGCAGTACTTC. The chain combines TRBV28 with TRBJ2-7, with 8 bases identical to TRBD1. The CDR3 runs 15 residues. V lost 6 bases to trimming and J lost 0 bases; unmatched junction nucleotides: 7. CDR1 and CDR2 (germline): MDHEN, SYDVKM.